The 21 T cell receptor beta chains given below trace back to one sample, sequenced in a study of cytomegalovirus exposure and HLA in healthy donors (dated by TCRdb to the late 2010s). The library was produced with the immunoSEQ multiplex PCR assay. The multiplex PCR relied on a mix of 60 forward primers for TCR Vbeta segments and 13 reverse primers for TCR Jbeta segments. Sourced from immuneACCESS, this table was stored by TCRdb with only in-frame sequences that have V and J called. A share of the clones is absent; for the studies checked, an unresolved V gene accounts for under half, and the remainder has no known explanation. This sample is represented by roughly 61,000 clones; roughly 90% of them were singletons. About 1.4% of the sample comes from the top ten. Specimen: PBMCs. The receptors were sampled from a man under 40 in good health and CMV-seropositive.

This chain connects TRBV5-5 to TRBJ1-2, with 9 nucleotides matching TRBD1. The junction had 8 bases not matched to a gene; V was cut back by 5 bases and J by 3 bases. This CDR3 contains 15 residues. Germline V gives CDR1 SGHKS, CDR2 YYEKEE (reference sequence). The CDR3 DNA reads TGTGCCAGCAGTTTGTACAGGGGGCAGGACTATGGCTACACCTTC. Its protein is CASSLYRGQDYGYTF.

The chain has TRBV9 and TRBJ2-5; TRBD1 aligns across 10 bases. The trim removed 4 bases at V and 10 bases at J, leaving 13 bases unmatched. There are 15 residues in the CDR3. Germline values: CDR1 SGDLS, CDR2 YYNGEE. CDR3 coding DNA: TGTGCCAGCAGCCCCTCCGGGACAGGGGATCGAGACCAGTACTTC. Translating it yields CASSPSGTGDRDQYF.

This chain links TRBV7-6 with TRBJ2-2; D is unresolved. The CDR3 contains 13 residues. Germline CDR1 and CDR2: SGHVS and FNYEAQ. V lost 1 base, J lost 7 bases, and 7 bases lay in between. DNA for the CDR3: TGTGCCAGCAGCTTAGAGCGAGACGGGGAGCTGTTTTTT. This sequence encodes CASSLERDGELFF.

The V gene is TRBV27, the J gene TRBJ2-7, with D unclear. V was pared by 0 bases and J by 6 bases, with 12 bases between. Germline CDR1 MNHEY, CDR2 SMNVEV (reference sequence). The CDR3 runs to 14 residues. The DNA of the CDR3 is TGTGCCAGCAGTTTATCGATAGGATCGGGCGAGCAGTACTTC. Its translation: CASSLSIGSGEQYF.

The chain couples TRBV5-1 to TRBJ2-1; TRBD2 agrees at 8 bases. V gave up 3 bases and J gave up 2 bases; unmatched junction bases: 10. CDR3 size: 17 residues. Germline CDR1 SGHRS, CDR2 YFSETQ. The CDR3 loop reads CASSSGREANTYNEQFF. The CDR3, as DNA: TGCGCCAGCAGCTCGGGGCGGGAGGCCAATACCTACAATGAGCAGTTCTTC.

The gene calls are TRBV6-1 and TRBJ1-1; D is undetermined. This CDR3 contains 15 residues. The V end was cut by 10 bases, the J end by 5 bases, with 23 bases between. CDR1 and CDR2 from the germline V gene are MNHNS and SASEGT. The CDR3 loop is CATVPGRDGTTEAFF. CDR3 sequence (DNA): TGTGCCACCGTTCCCGGGAGAGACGGTACTACTGAAGCTTTCTTT.

The chain joins TRBV7-2 to TRBJ2-2, with D tentatively TRBD2 (6 bases). The germline CDR1 and CDR2 sequences are SGHTA and FQGNSA. V dropped 1 base and J dropped 4 bases, with 13 bases sitting between them. This CDR3 region has 16 residues. Here the CDR3 DNA reads TGTGCCAGCAGCTTAGGTGGGGGGTGGAGCACCGGGGAGCTGTTTTTT. Protein sequence: CASSLGGGWSTGELFF.

V and J are TRBV10-3 and TRBJ2-3; 9 bases are a match to TRBD1. Per the germline V gene, CDR1 is ENHRY and CDR2 is SYGVKD. J lost 6 bases, V lost 8 bases, and 6 bases had no gene match. CDR3 size: 13 residues. CDR3 nucleotide sequence: TGTGCCATCGGGGACAGGGACAGGGATACGCAGTATTTT. Protein product: CAIGDRDRDTQYF.

This clone was counted only a few times. The chain has TRBV6-1 and TRBJ1-2; possibly TRBD1 for D (5 bases). Germline V gives CDR1 MNHNS, CDR2 SASEGT. Trimming took off 3 bases at V and 6 bases at J, with 14 bases between the two ends. The CDR3 is made up of 14 amino acids. CDR3 bases: TGTGCCAGCAGTGAGTCGATGTCGGGGGATGGCTACACCTTC. Amino acid sequence: CASSESMSGDGYTF.

The rearrangement joins TRBV11-2 to TRBJ2-7; D gene unclear. The germline V gene encodes CDR1 SGHAT and CDR2 FQNNGV. V lost 1 base and J 5 bases, leaving 6 bases between the germline ends. The CDR3 is made up of 12 amino acids. For the CDR3, the DNA is TGTGCCAGCAGCTTAGCTGCGGACGAGCAGTACTTC. Protein product: CASSLAADEQYF.

This chain links TRBV7-8 with TRBJ2-5, with D possibly being TRBD2 (5 bases). This CDR3 has 17 residues. V lost 2 bases to trimming and J lost 4 bases, with 20 bases between them. The V gene's germline CDR1 is SGHVS and CDR2 FQNEAQ. The CDR3 sequence is CASSLRIYGKKGETQYF. CDR3 in DNA: TGTGCCAGCAGCTTAAGAATATACGGGAAGAAGGGAGAGACCCAGTACTTC.

The chain recombines TRBV6-6 with TRBJ2-7, with D tentatively TRBD1 (6 bases). Germline V gene lookup returns CDR1 MNHNY and CDR2 SVGAGI (reference sequence). The CDR3 runs to 14 residues. Trimming shortened V by 6 bases and J by 7 bases, and 19 bases separated the two germline ends. The CDR3 nucleotides are TGTGCCAGCAGCACAACCCGGGACATCGAAGAGCAGTACTTC. Translated: CASSTTRDIEEQYF.

This chain connects TRBV5-1 to TRBJ2-1; perhaps TRBD1 as D (6 bases). V was cut by 5 bases and J by 2 bases, with 11 bases left in between. This CDR3 has 14 residues. Germline values: CDR1 SGHRS, CDR2 YFSETQ. CDR3 nucleotides: TGCGCCAGCAGTTGGCAGGGGACCTACAATGAGCAGTTCTTC. This sequence encodes CASSWQGTYNEQFF.

The V and J genes are TRBV7-8 and TRBJ1-2, with 10 bases matching TRBD1. CDR3 length equals 15 residues. Germline CDR1 SGHVS, CDR2 FQNEAQ. The V segment lost 1 base and the J segment 8 bases; nucleotides outside the gene matches: 7. The CDR3 here is CASSLEGQGIGGYTF. DNA for the CDR3: TGTGCCAGCAGCTTAGAGGGACAGGGGATAGGCGGCTACACCTTC.

The genes are TRBV19 and TRBJ1-4; D perhaps matches TRBD1 (5 bases). With 7 bases removed from V and 0 bases from J, the gap between germline ends came to 12 bases. The CDR3 runs 15 residues. CDR1 LNHDA and CDR2 SQIVND come from the germline V gene (reference sequence). The chain's CDR3 is CASIRQPATNEKLFF. The CDR3 nucleotides read TGTGCCAGTATCCGACAGCCTGCAACTAATGAAAAACTGTTTTTT.

This chain joins TRBV4-1 and TRBJ2-3; the match to TRBD1 covers 9 bases. Germline V gene sequence: CDR1 MGHRA, CDR2 YSYEKL. The CDR3 length is 18 residues. J was trimmed by 3 bases and V by 0 bases; bases with no gene match: 10. CDR3 nucleotides: TGCGCCAGCAGCCAAGAGTTCGGGGACAGGGAGGTGACAGATACGCAGTATTTT. This sequence encodes CASSQEFGDREVTDTQYF.

The chain uses TRBV6-4 and TRBJ2-2; D is perhaps TRBD1 (6 bases). The CDR3 sequence is 15 residues long. The germline V gene encodes CDR1 MRHNA and CDR2 SNTAGT. Trimming took off 0 bases at V and 7 bases at J, with 12 bases between the two ends. CDR3 residues: CASSDSVRGIGELFF. The CDR3 coding sequence is TGTGCCAGCAGTGACTCAGTCAGGGGCATCGGGGAGCTGTTTTTT.

The rearrangement uses TRBV6-5 and TRBJ2-5; 9 nucleotides line up with TRBD1. From germline, CDR1 is MNHEY and CDR2 SVGAGI. Trimming removed 6 bases from V and 4 bases from J; junction bases left unmatched: 6. The CDR3 extends over 14 amino acids. CDR3 nucleotides: TGTGCCAGCAGCTCGAACAGGGGGCGAGAGACCCAGTACTTC. Its translation: CASSSNRGRETQYF.

The chain carries TRBV5-5 and TRBJ1-3; D is uncertain. Between the trimmed V and J ends, which lost 3 bases and 8 bases, there was a span of 18 bases. Germline assignment: CDR1 SGHKS and CDR2 YYEKEE (reference sequence). This CDR3 spans 15 amino acids. CDR3 in amino acids: CASSSGLLDGDTIYF. The DNA for the CDR3 is TGTGCCAGCAGCTCAGGCCTCCTCGACGGGGACACCATATATTTT. Filled out from reference TRBV5-5 and TRBJ1-3, the complete variable domain reads DAGVTQSPTHLIKTRGQQVTLRCSPISGHKSVSWYQQVLGQGPQFIFQYYEKEERGRGNFPDRFSARQFPNYSSELNVNALLLGDSALYLCASSSGLLDGDTIYFGEGSWLTVV.

The CDR3 spells CAWHLAGDTGELFF. The CDR3 coding sequence is TGTGCCTGGCATCTAGCGGGGGACACCGGGGAGCTGTTTTTT. V usage is TRBV30 and J usage is TRBJ2-2, with 10 bases identical to TRBD2. This CDR3 comprises 14 residues. The germline V gene has CDR1 GTSNPN and CDR2 SVGIG (reference sequence). J lost 3 bases, V lost 5 bases, and 3 bases had no gene match.

The chain is built from TRBV2 and TRBJ2-1; TRBD2 aligns across 11 bases. The ends lost 5 bases at V and 3 bases at J; junction bases unmatched: 6. Germline values: CDR1 SNHLY, CDR2 FYNNEI. This CDR3 is 16 amino acids long. The CDR3 DNA reads as TGTGCCAGCAGTCCGGGACTAGCGGTTATCTACAATGAGCAGTTCTTC. Its protein product is CASSPGLAVIYNEQFF. The variable domain in full, with the rest retrieved from reference TRBV2 and TRBJ2-1, is EPEVTQTPSHQVTQMGQEVILRCVPISNHLYFYWYRQILGQKVEFLVSFYNNEISEKSEIFDDQFSVERPDGSNFTLKIRSTKLEDSAMYFCASSPGLAVIYNEQFFGPGTRLTVL.